The 30 T cell receptor beta chains reported below all come from one sample, sequenced in a study of cytomegalovirus exposure and HLA in healthy donors. A multiplex PCR was run with 60 Vbeta primers and 13 Jbeta primers. The protocol was immunoSEQ multiplex PCR, while the TCRdb copy is restricted to in-frame clones and leaves out a portion. The data show over 80,000 clones, around 73% seen once. What was sequenced was PBMCs. These receptors all come from a middle-aged man in good health and CMV-seronegative.

The chain couples TRBV18 to TRBJ1-2; TRBD1 is a possible D gene (6 bases). The CDR3 length is 15 residues. Germline V gene lookup returns CDR1 KGHSH and CDR2 LQKENI. V was shortened by 4 bases and J by 4 bases, with 16 bases between the two germline ends. CDR3 nucleotide sequence: TGTGCCAGCTCACTCCTGGGGGGGGCCCCCTATGGCTACACCTTC. Its protein is CASSLLGGAPYGYTF.

The gene calls are TRBV6-5 and TRBJ1-2, with TRBD1 identical over 9 bases. The CDR3 covers 15 residues. Germline V CDR1 and CDR2: MNHEY, SVGAGI. V was pared by 2 bases and J by 2 bases, with 3 bases of the junction left unmatched. The CDR3, as DNA: TGTGCCAGCAGTTACAAGGGACAGGGAAACTATGGCTACACCTTC. It specifies CASSYKGQGNYGYTF.

This sequence joins TRBV28 and TRBJ1-1, with unresolved D. The CDR3 length is 13 residues. Trimming left V 6 bases short and J 3 bases short, with 11 bases between. The V gene's germline CDR1 is MDHEN and CDR2 SYDVKM. The CDR3 DNA reads as TGTGCCAGCAGCCACTACCGGGACACTGAAGCTTTCTTT. Translation: CASSHYRDTEAFF.

The V call is TRBV28, the J call TRBJ2-3; the D gene is possibly TRBD1 (6 bases). This CDR3 contains 16 residues. Looked up from germline, CDR1 is MDHEN and CDR2 is SYDVKM. Trimming pared 5 bases from V and 3 bases from J, leaving 18 bases between. CDR3 loop: CASSPIPDRVTDTQYF. CDR3 DNA: TGTGCCAGCAGTCCCATCCCGGACAGAGTAACAGATACGCAGTATTTT.

This sequence joins TRBV7-2 and TRBJ2-1; 7 positions agree with TRBD1. This CDR3 has 14 amino acids. Looked up from germline, CDR1 is SGHTA and CDR2 is FQGNSA. V lost 3 bases, J lost 8 bases, and 7 bases stayed unmatched. CDR3 in amino acids: CASSFPYRGDEQFF. The CDR3 nucleotides are TGTGCCAGCAGCTTCCCATACAGGGGCGATGAGCAGTTCTTC.

The J gene is TRBJ1-5, the V gene TRBV7-9, with D perhaps matching TRBD1 (6 bases). The V end lost 0 bases, the J end lost 1 base, and 13 bases lay between the germline ends. The CDR3 consists of 17 residues. CDR1 and CDR2 (germline): SEHNR, FQNEAQ (reference sequence). Here the CDR3 DNA reads TGTGCCAGCAGCTTAGCGGTAGGGGGGGCGAGCAATCAGCCCCAGCATTTT. Its protein product is CASSLAVGGASNQPQHF.

This clone showed up just a few times. This sequence joins TRBV4-1 and TRBJ1-5; no definite D call. Germline loops: CDR1 MGHRA, CDR2 YSYEKL. V was trimmed by 3 bases and J by 6 bases, leaving 15 bases between them. The CDR3 runs 15 residues. The chain's CDR3 is CASSQAARSSQPQHF. The CDR3 coding sequence is TGCGCCAGCAGCCAGGCTGCGCGATCTAGTCAGCCCCAGCATTTT.

The J gene is TRBJ1-2, the V gene TRBV6-4; TRBD1 agrees at 7 bases. Per germline, CDR1 MRHNA and CDR2 SNTAGT. With V trimmed by 6 bases and J by 3 bases, 4 bases remained unmatched. The CDR3 is 13 amino acids. The CDR3 region has the DNA TGTGCCAGCAGCCGGGACAGACACTATGGCTACACCTTC. As protein: CASSRDRHYGYTF.

This rearrangement joins TRBV4-2 to TRBJ2-5; 13 nucleotides align to TRBD2. In germline, CDR1 is LGHNA, CDR2 YNFKEQ. The CDR3 length is 18 residues. The V segment lost 4 bases and the J segment 0 bases; nucleotides outside the gene matches: 8. The CDR3 DNA reads TGTGCCAGCAGCCCTAGGACTAGCGGGGGATCGTACCAAGAGACCCAGTACTTC. Translating gives CASSPRTSGGSYQETQYF.

This clone has just one count. The chain links TRBV13 to TRBJ2-5; 15 bases agree with TRBD2. Trimming at V came to 6 bases and at J to 2 bases, leaving 4 bases not matched to a gene. Germline CDR1 and CDR2: PRHDT and FYEKMQ (reference sequence). CDR3 length equals 16 residues. Written as DNA, the CDR3 is TGTGCCAGCAGTTCGGGACTAGCGGGGGGACAAGAGACCCAGTACTTC. Protein product: CASSSGLAGGQETQYF. Supplemented by reference TRBV13 and TRBJ2-5, the full variable domain reads AAGVIQSPRHLIKEKRETATLKCYPIPRHDTVYWYQQGPGQDPQFLISFYEKMQSDKGSIPDRFSAQQFSDYHSELNMSSLELGDSALYFCASSSGLAGGQETQYFGPGTRLLVL.

The chain uses TRBV30 and TRBJ2-1; TRBD2 is a possible D gene (6 bases). The germline V gene encodes CDR1 GTSNPN and CDR2 SVGIG (reference sequence). This CDR3 contains 14 residues. With 5 bases removed from V and 0 bases from J, the gap between germline ends came to 11 bases. The CDR3 DNA follows: TGTGCCTGGGGCGGGGTGAGCTCCTACAATGAGCAGTTCTTC. This encodes CAWGGVSSYNEQFF.

This chain links TRBV29-1 with TRBJ2-7; 9 nucleotides line up with TRBD1. This CDR3 is built from 13 residues. Trimming took 6 bases from V and 1 from J; bases not matched to a gene: 4. The V gene's germline CDR1 is SQVTM and CDR2 ANQGSEA. The CDR3 DNA follows: TGCAGCGTGGCAGGACAGGGGTCCTACGAGCAGTACTTC. Translation: CSVAGQGSYEQYF.

This chain uses TRBV5-1 with TRBJ1-2, with a possible D match to TRBD1 (5 bases). V lost 4 bases to trimming and J lost 4 bases, with 20 bases between them. The CDR3 totals 16 residues. Per the germline V gene, CDR1 is SGHRS and CDR2 is YFSETQ. The CDR3 spells CASSATRGLPLYGYTF. In nucleotides, the CDR3 is TGCGCCAGCAGCGCAACTCGGGGGTTGCCCCTCTATGGCTACACCTTC.

Only one count was recorded for this clone. The chain joins TRBV7-2 to TRBJ1-2; D ambiguous. The CDR3 is 13 residues long. V was shortened by 2 bases and J by 4 bases, with 8 bases between the two germline ends. Germline V gene data show CDR1 as SGHTA and CDR2 as FQGNSA. The DNA of the CDR3 is TGTGCCAGCAGCTTATCCGGGAGCTATGGCTACACCTTC. It translates to CASSLSGSYGYTF.

This clone has more than one count but fewer than ten. The V and J genes are TRBV15 and TRBJ2-5, with D possibly being TRBD1 (5 bases). This CDR3 region has 14 residues. Germline values: CDR1 LNHNV, CDR2 YYDKDF (reference sequence). The ends were cut back, 0 bases at V and 5 bases at J, with 10 bases in the middle. In nucleotides, the CDR3 is TGTGCCACCAGCAGAGATAGGGGATGGGAGACCCAGTACTTC. As protein: CATSRDRGWETQYF.

This chain uses TRBV6-4 with TRBJ1-2, with 9 bases fitting TRBD1. After removal of 2 bases from V and 8 bases from J, the junction contained 9 bases not matched to a gene. CDR3 length equals 15 residues. CDR1 and CDR2 (germline): MRHNA, SNTAGT. CDR3 residues: CASSDRAGTGIGYTF. Here the CDR3 DNA reads TGTGCCAGCAGTGACAGGGCCGGGACAGGGATCGGCTACACCTTC.

V and J are TRBV5-1 and TRBJ2-7, with TRBD2 matching over 7 bases. The V gene end was trimmed by 3 bases and the J gene end by 6 bases; junction bases not matched to a gene: 12. This CDR3 comprises 15 residues. The germline V gene has CDR1 SGHRS and CDR2 YFSETQ. The CDR3 here is CASSSNLAALSEQYF. In DNA, the CDR3 is TGCGCCAGCAGCTCCAACCTAGCGGCCCTCTCCGAGCAGTACTTC.

This clone has just one count. The rearrangement uses TRBV5-1 and TRBJ1-6, with a tentative D call TRBD1 (6 bases). This CDR3 spans 14 amino acids. Germline loops: CDR1 SGHRS, CDR2 YFSETQ. Trimming removed 9 bases from V and 7 bases from J, with 17 bases in between. CDR3 bases: TGCGCCACTACCGTGACAGGAGTCAATTCACCCCTCCACTTT. It is translated as CATTVTGVNSPLHF.

V usage is TRBV5-4 and J usage is TRBJ2-5; D gene uncertain. Germline loops: CDR1 SGHNT, CDR2 YYREEE (reference sequence). The CDR3 consists of 18 residues. The ends were cut back, 0 bases at V and 2 bases at J, with 20 bases in the middle. This CDR3 is CASSLGGRVRSFQETQYF. Written as DNA, the CDR3 is TGTGCCAGCAGCTTGGGTGGTCGGGTTCGGTCGTTTCAAGAGACCCAGTACTTC.

This chain joins TRBV6-1 and TRBJ2-5; D unclear. The end of the DNA is better explained by TRBJ2-7, so the J call may be wrong. The length of the CDR3 is 13 residues. The germline CDR1 and CDR2 sequences are MNHNS and SASEGT. CDR3 loop: CASSESALREQYF. The DNA for the CDR3 is TGTGCCAGCAGTGAATCTGCATTACGCGAGCAGTACTTC.

This chain connects TRBV7-9 to TRBJ2-7, with TRBD1 identical over 9 bases. The J segment lost 3 bases and the V segment lost 6 bases, leaving 15 bases of the junction unmatched. Germline CDR1 SEHNR, CDR2 FQNEAQ (reference sequence). The CDR3 has 17 amino acids. The CDR3 protein is CASSSGTGKPNLYEQYF. The CDR3 nucleotides are TGTGCCAGCAGTTCCGGGACAGGGAAGCCCAATCTCTACGAGCAGTACTTC.

Of note for this clone: An end of the junction does not agree with germline; a read error may underlie this. The rearrangement links TRBV7-9 to TRBJ2-7; possibly TRBD1 for D (6 bases). CDR1 and CDR2 from the germline V gene are SEHNR and FQNEAQ (reference sequence). This CDR3 region has 17 residues. CDR3 DNA sequence: TGTTCCAGCAGCCCAAACTTACAGGGTCCAAACCCCTACGAGCAGTACTTC. Translation gives CSSSPNLQGPNPYEQYF.

This clone was recorded once. The J gene is TRBJ2-7, the V gene TRBV5-6; TRBD1 matches 9 bases. There are 15 residues in the CDR3. Trimming removed 4 bases from V and 3 bases from J; junction bases left unmatched: 8. Germline lookup yields CDR1 SGHDT and CDR2 YYEEEE. The CDR3 spells CASSKYRGQGYEQYF. DNA for the CDR3: TGTGCCAGCAGCAAATACAGGGGGCAAGGCTACGAGCAGTACTTC.

The V gene is TRBV19, the J gene TRBJ2-6, with no clear D. Trimming stripped 5 bases from V and 4 bases from J, with 9 bases between. Germline V gives CDR1 LNHDA, CDR2 SQIVND (reference sequence). The CDR3 runs to 14 residues. The CDR3 DNA reads TGTGCCAGTAGTGAGAGGAACGGGGCCAACGTCCTGACTTTC. It encodes CASSERNGANVLTF.

Here the CDR3 DNA reads TGTGCCAGCAGTGAGACTAGTGGGACAGATACGCAGTATTTT. Protein product: CASSETSGTDTQYF. The chain joins TRBV25-1 to TRBJ2-3; tentatively, D is TRBD2 (6 bases). The germline CDR1 and CDR2 sequences are MGHDK and SYGVNS. V lost 3 bases and J lost 3, with 10 bases in between. The CDR3 is 14 residues long.

This rearrangement joins TRBV7-3 to TRBJ1-2; no clear D gene. This CDR3 has 14 amino acids. Trimming shortened V by 1 base and J by 6 bases, and 12 bases separated the two germline ends. Germline V lookup: CDR1 SGHTA, CDR2 FQGTGA. The CDR3 bases are TGTGCCAGCAGCTTAAACAGCCGTGAAGATGGCTACACCTTC. It codes for CASSLNSREDGYTF. Combining the CDR3 with reference TRBV7-3 and TRBJ1-2 gives the whole variable domain GAGVSQTPSNKVTEKGKYVELRCDPISGHTALYWYRQSLGQGPEFLIYFQGTGAADDSGLPNDRFFAVRPEGSVSTLKIQRTERGDSAVYLCASSLNSREDGYTFGSGTRLTVV.

This clone showed up just once. The chain employs TRBV5-1 and TRBJ1-1, with 8 bases fitting TRBD1. This CDR3 is built from 15 residues. With V trimmed by 5 bases and J by 1 base, 7 bases remained unmatched. Germline lookup yields CDR1 SGHRS and CDR2 YFSETQ. CDR3 bases: TGCGCCAGCAGGGATTTACAGGGGGGGAACACTGAAGCTTTCTTT. It specifies CASRDLQGGNTEAFF.

This chain connects TRBV7-2 to TRBJ2-1, with a tentative D call TRBD2 (5 bases). The CDR3 sequence is 13 residues long. Germline-derived CDR1 and CDR2 are SGHTA and FQGNSA. The V gene lost 2 bases and the J gene lost 7 bases, with 9 bases spanning the gap. The CDR3 coding sequence is TGTGCCAGCAGCTTACTCCGGGGTAATGAGCAGTTCTTC. This gives the protein CASSLLRGNEQFF.

The chain employs TRBV25-1 and TRBJ1-5, with 7 bases identical to TRBD1. From germline, CDR1 is MGHDK and CDR2 SYGVNS. After removal of 1 base from V and 2 bases from J, the junction contained 5 bases not matched to a gene. The CDR3 consists of 16 residues. The CDR3 loop reads CASSESGGSGNQPQHF. The CDR3 DNA sequence: TGTGCCAGCAGTGAATCAGGGGGGTCGGGCAATCAGCCCCAGCATTTT.

The CDR3 here is CASSSEGAQVRGYTF. CDR3 in DNA: TGTGCCAGCAGCTCCGAAGGTGCGCAGGTCCGTGGCTACACCTTC. V and J are TRBV11-2 and TRBJ1-2, with D unresolved. Germline V gene sequence: CDR1 SGHAT, CDR2 FQNNGV. V lost 4 bases and J 7 bases, leaving 19 bases between the germline ends. The CDR3 contains 15 residues. Full variable domain (rest looked up from reference TRBV11-2 and TRBJ1-2): EAGVAQSPRYKIIEKRQSVAFWCNPISGHATLYWYQQILGQGPKLLIQFQNNGVVDDSQLPKDRFSAERLKGVDSTLKIQPAKLEDSAVYLCASSSEGAQVRGYTFGSGTRLTVV.